This entry lists 2 T cell receptor beta chains sequenced from one sample in a study of shared clonotypes between healthy human individuals. Profiled with immunoSEQ multiplex PCR; TCRdb holds only in-frame clones, not every one. The sample carries hundreds of thousands of clones, 79% recorded once. The specimen was PBMCs. All receptors derive from a woman in her thirties or forties in good health. Some clones in this sample may be carry-over from other donors' samples.

The gene calls are TRBV10-3 and TRBJ2-2; D tentatively reads TRBD1 or TRBD2 (6 bases each). Trimming pared 3 bases from V and 7 bases from J, leaving 15 bases between. The CDR3 is 15 amino acids. Germline CDR1 reads ENHRY; CDR2 reads SYGVKD. This CDR3 is CAISDPGRGGGELFF. The CDR3, as DNA: TGTGCCATCAGTGACCCCGGGAGAGGGGGCGGGGAGCTGTTTTTT.

V gene TRBV7-9 combines with J gene TRBJ2-7; 12 nucleotides line up with TRBD2. After removal of 5 bases from V and 6 bases from J, the junction contained 11 bases not matched to a gene. CDR1 and CDR2 (germline): SEHNR, FQNEAQ (reference sequence). The CDR3 sequence is 16 residues long. CDR3 DNA sequence: TGTGCCAGCAGCGCGAACCCGGGACTAGCGGGTATCGAGCAGTACTTC. Residues: CASSANPGLAGIEQYF.